This T cell receptor beta chain emerged from a study of CD8+CD57+ T cells in acquired aplastic anemia. Both TCR beta VDJ combination and CDR3 sequence profiling were carried out. Genomic DNA was the template for this profiling. TCRdb analysed the reads with MiXCR anew, one entry per CDR3 protein. The sample gives 400,000 to 500,000 distinct CDR3 sequences, just under 70% of which show up once; 4% is in the top ten. In regard to this clonotype: No antigen is known for it.

Looked up from germline, CDR1 is MNHNS and CDR2 is SASEGT. V was shortened by 6 bases and J by 7 bases, with 18 bases between the two germline ends. The CDR3 has 14 residues. Study-level findings and limits: Overlapping CD8+ CDR3 repertoires of patients and controls contained nearly 30 shared sequences.

Sequenced sample: sorted CD4+, CD8+, or CD8+CD57+ T cells (not recorded which) from PBMCs. The chain uses TRBV6-1 and TRBJ1-2; TRBD1 might be the D (5 bases). The TCR comes from a human donor in good health, serving as a control. CDR3 residues: CASSNSVGAGGYTF. CDR3 nucleotides: TGTGCCAGCAGCAACAGTGTCGGGGCGGGTGGCTACACCTTC.